What follows is one T cell receptor (beta chain) and its context. The antigen it recognizes is unknown. The sample is drawn from a study of cytomegalovirus exposure and HLA in healthy donors (dated by TCRdb to the late 2010s). At the level of the whole study: An earlier analysis of approximately 640 of the donors reported 276 Gb of sequence data and 117 million unique TCR beta sequences from roughly 180 million T cells. The number of typed donors differed by locus: about 629-630 for A, B, C, DRB1 and DQB1; 522 for DQA1; around 580 for DPA1; and around 470 for DPB1. On average, roughly 250,000 unique TCR beta nucleotide sequences were sequenced per donor among 350 to 400 genotyped donors of the cohort, with 15% to 20% of those sequences being non-productive. An earlier analysis of 587 of the donors used high-throughput TCR beta sequencing to judge whether each TCR beta V gene segment behaved as functional or pseudogenic. Four to six DR-DQ haplotypes were handled as single units for association and clustering, since linkage in the cohort was strong. The study profiled the T cell repertoires of hundreds of subjects by immunosequencing and related them to cytomegalovirus serostatus. An early release covering roughly 640 HLA-typed donors comprised 300 to 350 gigabases of sequencing data and approximately 80 million unique TCR sequences. All discovery cohort repertoires had been generated on a single sequencing platform. The aim of the study was to test whether cataloging public T cell receptors could identify signatures of past pathogen exposure. Among the roughly 400 genotyped donors, under 90% belonged to the genetic ancestry cluster associated with self-reported Caucasian donors. HLA typing covered class I and class II loci at four-digit resolution. To predict cytomegalovirus infection status, the study combined high-throughput TCR immunosequencing, statistical association of individual TCRs with disease status, and machine learning. Donor age, sex, ethnicity and CMV serostatus were compiled together with the repertoire data. A later genetic analysis used genome-wide SNP genotypes for about 65% of the 666 donors, treating that subset as a discovery cohort. Besides the first cohort of 666 subjects, a separate validation cohort made up of over a hundred different subjects was used. Rather than using new phenotypic data, the later analysis identified candidate immune exposures from TCR beta sequences and from how often those sequences occurred across donors. In a later analysis, previously published TCR beta repertoires from roughly 710 donors were re-analyzed and high-resolution HLA genotyping was added so that TCR occurrence patterns could be studied.

The study at large found these results: In a later analysis, HLA-associated TCR beta chains showed more clonal expansion and lower generation probabilities than non-associated chains that were equally common. A later analysis reported that several top co-occurrence clusters appeared linked to parvovirus B19, influenza, CMV and Epstein-Barr virus. Correlated functional status among segregating V segments might be attributable to linkage disequilibrium, but an unknown experimental factor could not be ruled out. A further reported finding was that TCR beta sequences accurately predicted the HLA-A and HLA-B alleles for most subjects in the first cohort. A later analysis associated 16,951 TCR beta sequences with specific HLA alleles at a false discovery rate of 0.05. A cluster of highly shared sequence variants was judged likely to be a technical artifact of the sequencing pipeline. Because HLA typing was missing for some donors at each locus, association tests included only the typed subset. In the study, some 160 TCR beta chains were listed as associated with cytomegalovirus. According to the authors, the approach could potentially be generalized to other disease states and immunological phenotypes. Broadly in line with IMGT annotations, most TCR beta V segments showed up in productive rearrangements about 87% or about 30% of the time in an earlier analysis of several hundred of the donors. The 87-base-pair reads could not distinguish some IMGT-functional V segments, including TRBV6-2 and TRBV6-3, so those segments were excluded. In a later analysis, most CMV-associated TCR beta chains were found to appear HLA-restricted, with HLA associations seemingly driven largely by CMV exposure. In vitro tests confirmed that three of the cytomegalovirus-associated TCR beta chains recognize cytomegalovirus antigens. Only TCR beta chains were sequenced in this cohort, and the absence of alpha or paired-chain data limited detectable features. Roughly 15 rarely observed V segments, including chromosome 9 orphons, were excluded from the earlier analysis of about 610 of the donors because counts were too low. A later analysis found that TCR association rates varied across HLA loci, with DRB1 alleles showing the most associated TCRs and HLA-C alleles the fewest. Assigning TCR associations to individual alleles was difficult when HLA alleles, especially DR and DQ, strongly co-occurred. Most TCR sequences were observed very rarely across donors, whereas some public TCRs were present in many individuals. The presence/absence analyses assumed that sequencing depth was roughly uniform across donors, and that assumption may not be true. Cytomegalovirus status was reported to be diagnosed by the classifier with high specificity and sensitivity in both the original and validation cohorts. In a later genetic analysis, fewer N-insertions in productive TCRs were reported among donors in an Asian-associated ancestry cluster than the 666-donor mean. V-gene and J-gene trimming of TCR beta chains was associated with a missense DCLRE1C variant in a later genetic analysis, and the association was replicated in an independent cohort. Immune exposure information for the cohort was limited to CMV serostatus.

The receptor library was made with the immunoSEQ multiplex PCR assay. For the multiplex PCR, a mixture combining 60 forward primers for TCR Vbeta segments and 13 reverse primers for TCR Jbeta segments was used. A multiplex PCR assay on genomic DNA amplified the CDR3 region of rearranged TCR beta genes. The amplified TCR beta libraries were sequenced on the Illumina HiSeq System as 87-base-pair reads. The paper's processing steps were these. A later analysis counted 65 million to 90 million unique TCR beta chains across the 650 to 700 repertoires, and around 12 million of these chains were shared by at least two donors. A nearest-neighbor algorithm error-corrected the raw reads and collapsed the reads into unique sequences, merging closely related sequences to remove PCR and sequencing errors. To assign V, D and J gene segments, CDR3 sequences were aligned to IMGT reference sequences. For a sequence to be retained, at least a six-nucleotide match to both a V gene segment and a J gene segment was required. Rearrangements were called productive when the CDR3 lacked stop codons and stayed in frame with V and J; all others were non-productive. Following IMGT convention, CDR3 was defined as the stretch from the second conserved V-encoded cysteine to the conserved J-encoded phenylalanine. The earlier analysis of fewer than 750 of the donors excluded sequences that lacked an unambiguous match to a single V gene segment. In an earlier analysis of more than 500 of the donors, a V segment was called functional when productive rearrangements were above 56.7%, and segregating when the standard deviation between donors exceeded 5%. A statistical classification framework was built for diagnosing cytomegalovirus status from the catalog of TCR beta chain sequences. V and J gene assignment, in a later analysis, came from comparing TCR nucleotide sequences with IMGT/GENE-DB human TR gene sequences. Using the TCRdist pipeline, a later analysis assigned CDR3 sequences along with most-parsimonious VDJ recombination scenarios. In a later analysis, each TCR beta chain was defined by its CDR3 amino acid sequence together with its V-gene family, and reads lacking a unique V-gene family were excluded. As a way to deal with suspected cross-contamination and a sequencing artifact, a later analysis dropped hundreds of nucleotide sequences that were highly shared and had low generation probability. For each public chain, a later analysis derived a clonal expansion index from normalized ranks of inferred template counts within each repertoire. In a later analysis, generation probabilities were computed using a VDJ recombination model fitted to out-of-frame rearrangements, and the results were checked against IGoR. In a later analysis, TCR-TCR, TCR-HLA and TCR-CMV co-occurrence was scored with hypergeometric tests, and a repertoire-size bias correction was applied to TCR pairs. False discovery rates were estimated in a later analysis by permuting HLA or CMV assignments 20 times. In a later analysis, co-occurring TCRs were grouped with DBSCAN, and TCRdist sequence similarity was added when clustering was performed within HLA-allele-positive subsets. Repertoires with fewer than 30,000 or more than 120,000 public chains were left out of co-occurrence clustering, as were about five repertoires with anomalous nucleotide sharing. TCRdb's version of the immuneACCESS table is confined to in-frame rearrangements and falls short of the full clone set. An unresolved V gene accounts for under half of the shortfall where checked; the remainder is of unknown origin. V and J calls and clone size are those listed in that table; D and trimming were worked out from the DNA. The sample's own table lists about 130,000 clones. The leading ten clones occupy 1.5% to 2% of the sample.

The cohort was made up of 500 to 800 healthy bone marrow donors. Cohort members were all nominally healthy when sampled, although unrecorded immune exposures were likely present. The donor tested CMV seronegative and was one of the 352 seronegative cohort members. A peripheral blood sample was collected from each donor, and TCR beta sequencing was performed on peripheral blood mononuclear cells. The Qiagen DNeasy Blood Extraction Kit was used to extract genomic DNA from the blood cell samples. Reading the germline V gene gives CDR1 MRHNA and CDR2 SNTAGT. The CDR3, cysteine through phenylalanine, is 16 amino acids long. The CDR3 DNA has 48 bases and is translated from base 1. At the junction V is shortened by 2 bases and J by 3 bases, with 13 bases in between.

Source material: PBMCs. The clonotype comes from a man aged 18 to 30 in good health and CMV-seronegative. Recombination connected TRBV6-4 to TRBJ2-2; the D segment could be TRBD2, given 6 matching bases. This receptor has the CDR3 CASSDIGTGDTGELFF. The DNA reads TGTGCCAGCAGTGACATAGGGACGGGGGACACCGGGGAGCTGTTTTTT.